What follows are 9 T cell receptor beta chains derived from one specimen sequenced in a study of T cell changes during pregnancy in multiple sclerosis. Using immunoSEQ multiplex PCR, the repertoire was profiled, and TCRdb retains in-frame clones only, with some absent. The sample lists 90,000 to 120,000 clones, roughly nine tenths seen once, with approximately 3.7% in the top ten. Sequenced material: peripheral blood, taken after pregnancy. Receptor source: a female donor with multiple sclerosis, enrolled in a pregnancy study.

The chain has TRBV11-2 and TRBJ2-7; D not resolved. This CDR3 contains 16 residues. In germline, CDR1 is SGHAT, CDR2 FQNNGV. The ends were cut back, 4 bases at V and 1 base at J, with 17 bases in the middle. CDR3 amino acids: CASSYVRGSRSYEQYF. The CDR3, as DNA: TGTGCCAGCAGCTACGTACGCGGTTCAAGGTCCTACGAGCAGTACTTC.

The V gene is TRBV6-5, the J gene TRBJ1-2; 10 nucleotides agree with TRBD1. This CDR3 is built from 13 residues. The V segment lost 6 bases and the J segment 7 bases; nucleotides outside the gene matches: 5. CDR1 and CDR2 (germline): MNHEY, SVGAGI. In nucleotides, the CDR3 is TGTGCCAGCAGGCAGGGGACAGGGGCTGGCTACACCTTC. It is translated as CASRQGTGAGYTF.

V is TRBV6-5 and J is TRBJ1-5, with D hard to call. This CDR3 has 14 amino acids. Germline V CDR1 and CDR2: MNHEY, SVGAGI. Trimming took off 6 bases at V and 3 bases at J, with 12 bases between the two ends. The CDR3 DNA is TGTGCCAGCAGCCGAAACAGTATCAATCAGCCCCAGCATTTT. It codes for CASSRNSINQPQHF.

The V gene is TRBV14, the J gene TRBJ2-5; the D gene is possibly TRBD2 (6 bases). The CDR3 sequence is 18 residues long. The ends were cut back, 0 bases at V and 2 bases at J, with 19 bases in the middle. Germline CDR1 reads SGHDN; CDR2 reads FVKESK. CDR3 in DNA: TGTGCCAGCAGCCAAGATGGGGGGACGGTACCGAGACAAGAGACCCAGTACTTC. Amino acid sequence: CASSQDGGTVPRQETQYF.

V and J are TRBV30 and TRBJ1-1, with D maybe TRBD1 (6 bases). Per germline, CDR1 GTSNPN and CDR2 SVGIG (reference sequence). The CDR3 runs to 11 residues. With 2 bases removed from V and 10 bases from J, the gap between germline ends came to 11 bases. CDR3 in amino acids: CAWSHRDIAFF. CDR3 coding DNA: TGTGCCTGGAGTCACCGGGACATAGCTTTCTTT.

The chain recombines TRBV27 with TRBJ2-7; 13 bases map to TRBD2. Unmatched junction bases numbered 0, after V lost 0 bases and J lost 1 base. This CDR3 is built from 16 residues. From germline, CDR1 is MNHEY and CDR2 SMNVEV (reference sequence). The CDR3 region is CASSLSTSGGSYEQYF. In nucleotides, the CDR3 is TGTGCCAGCAGTTTATCGACTAGCGGGGGGTCCTACGAGCAGTACTTC.

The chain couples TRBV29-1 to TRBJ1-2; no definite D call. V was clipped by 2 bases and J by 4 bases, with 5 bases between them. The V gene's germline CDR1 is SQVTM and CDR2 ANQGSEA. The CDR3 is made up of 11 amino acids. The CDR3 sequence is CSVETSYGYTF. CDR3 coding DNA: TGCAGCGTTGAAACCAGCTATGGCTACACCTTC.

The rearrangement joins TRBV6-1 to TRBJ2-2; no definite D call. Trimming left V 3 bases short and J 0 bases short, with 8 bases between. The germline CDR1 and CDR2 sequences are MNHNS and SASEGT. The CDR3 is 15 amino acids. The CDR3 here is CASSDLAPNTGELFF. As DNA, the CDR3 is TGTGCCAGCAGTGACTTAGCACCGAACACCGGGGAGCTGTTTTTT.

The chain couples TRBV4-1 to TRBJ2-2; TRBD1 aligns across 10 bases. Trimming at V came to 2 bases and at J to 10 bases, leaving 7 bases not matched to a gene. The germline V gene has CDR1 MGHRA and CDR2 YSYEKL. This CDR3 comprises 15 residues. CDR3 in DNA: TGCGCCAGCAGCCAACCTGGGACAGGGGTCGAGGAGCTGTTTTTT. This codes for CASSQPGTGVEELFF.